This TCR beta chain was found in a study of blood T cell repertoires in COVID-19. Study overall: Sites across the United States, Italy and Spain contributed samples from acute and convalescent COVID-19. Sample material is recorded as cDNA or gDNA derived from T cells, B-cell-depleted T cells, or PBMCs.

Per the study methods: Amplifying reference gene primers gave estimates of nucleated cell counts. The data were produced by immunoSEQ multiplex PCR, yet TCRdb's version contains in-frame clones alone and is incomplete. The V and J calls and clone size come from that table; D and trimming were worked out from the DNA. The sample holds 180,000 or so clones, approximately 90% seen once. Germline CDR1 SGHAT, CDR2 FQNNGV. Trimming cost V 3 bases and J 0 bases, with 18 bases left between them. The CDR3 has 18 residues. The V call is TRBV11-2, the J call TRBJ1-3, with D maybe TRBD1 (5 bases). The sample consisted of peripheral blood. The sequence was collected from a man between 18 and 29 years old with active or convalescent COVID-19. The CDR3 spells CASSFDFWGESSGNTIYF. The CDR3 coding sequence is TGTGCCAGCAGCTTTGACTTTTGGGGGGAGAGCTCTGGAAACACCATATATTTT.